This T cell receptor beta chain was identified in a study of blood T cells in healthy people across ages. A second roughly 6 to 11 cycle PCR used barcoded and J-beta primers. Unique molecular identifiers of 12 random nucleotides labeled each cDNA. TCRdb fed the 5' RACE reads into MiXCR, producing one record per CDR3 protein. This sample has roughly 800,000 distinct CDR3 sequences, with 20% to 30% found just once. This CDR3 has 18 amino acids. The ends lost 5 bases at V and 1 base at J; junction bases unmatched: 11. The V gene's germline CDR1 is MNHNS and CDR2 SASEGT. The same sample was also studied in work on T cells of mothers and their children. That source adds: Each child gave approximately 3.2 million TCR beta CDR3 reads (each mother, over 9 million).

The V gene is TRBV6-1, the J gene TRBJ2-1; 10 positions agree with TRBD1. Material: blood. The TCR originated in a boy under 18 in good health. CDR3 amino acids: CASSPPPGQGKSYNEQFF. CDR3 DNA sequence: TGTGCCAGCAGTCCACCTCCGGGACAGGGGAAATCCTACAATGAGCAGTTCTTC.